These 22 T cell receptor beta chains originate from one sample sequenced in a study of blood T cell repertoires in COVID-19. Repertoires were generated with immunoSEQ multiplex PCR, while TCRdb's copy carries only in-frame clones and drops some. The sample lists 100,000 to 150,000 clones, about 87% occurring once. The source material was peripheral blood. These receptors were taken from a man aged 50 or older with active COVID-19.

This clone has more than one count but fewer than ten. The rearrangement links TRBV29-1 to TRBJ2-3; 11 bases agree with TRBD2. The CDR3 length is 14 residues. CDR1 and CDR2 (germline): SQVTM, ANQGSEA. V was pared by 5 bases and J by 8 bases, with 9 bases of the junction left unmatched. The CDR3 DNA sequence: TGCAGCGTTTCCCTAGCGGGGGGCTCAGGTACGCAGTATTTT. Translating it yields CSVSLAGGSGTQYF.

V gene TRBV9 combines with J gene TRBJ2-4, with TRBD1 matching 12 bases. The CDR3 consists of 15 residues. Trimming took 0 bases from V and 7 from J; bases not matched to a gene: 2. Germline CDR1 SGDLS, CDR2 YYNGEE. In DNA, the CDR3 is TGTGCCAGCAGCGTAGGGGACAGGGGGCCGAACATTCAGTACTTC. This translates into CASSVGDRGPNIQYF.

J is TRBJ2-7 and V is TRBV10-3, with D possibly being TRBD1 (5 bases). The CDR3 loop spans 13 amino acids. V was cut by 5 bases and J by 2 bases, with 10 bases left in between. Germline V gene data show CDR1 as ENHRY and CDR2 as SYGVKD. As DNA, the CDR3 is TGTGCCATCAGTTGGACGGACACCTACGAGCAGTACTTC. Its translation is CAISWTDTYEQYF.

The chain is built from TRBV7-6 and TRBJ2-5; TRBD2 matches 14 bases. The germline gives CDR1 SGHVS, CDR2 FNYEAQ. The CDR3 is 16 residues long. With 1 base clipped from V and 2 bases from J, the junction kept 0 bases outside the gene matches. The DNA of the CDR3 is TGTGCCAGCAGCTTAGGACTAGCGGGGGGGCAAGAGACCCAGTACTTC. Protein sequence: CASSLGLAGGQETQYF.

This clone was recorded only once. The CDR3 here is CATSREFGGGETQYF. CDR3 DNA sequence: TGTGCCACCAGCAGAGAGTTCGGGGGAGGAGAGACCCAGTACTTC. The V gene is TRBV15, the J gene TRBJ2-5; D is possibly TRBD2 (6 bases). This CDR3 contains 15 residues. Deletions cut 0 bases from V and 4 bases from J, with 12 bases between. Germline V gene lookup returns CDR1 LNHNV and CDR2 YYDKDF (reference sequence). Full variable domain (rest looked up from reference TRBV15 and TRBJ2-5): DAMVIQNPRYQVTQFGKPVTLSCSQTLNHNVMYWYQQKSSQAPKLLFHYYDKDFNNEADTPDNFQSRRPNTSFCFLDIRSPGLGDTAMYLCATSREFGGGETQYFGPGTRLLVL.

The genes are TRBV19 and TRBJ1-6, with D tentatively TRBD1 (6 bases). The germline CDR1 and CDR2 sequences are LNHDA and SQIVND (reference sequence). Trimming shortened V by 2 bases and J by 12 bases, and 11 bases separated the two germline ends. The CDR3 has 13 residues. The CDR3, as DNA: TGTGCCAGTAGTATAAGGACAGCAGGACCCCTCCACTTT. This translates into CASSIRTAGPLHF.

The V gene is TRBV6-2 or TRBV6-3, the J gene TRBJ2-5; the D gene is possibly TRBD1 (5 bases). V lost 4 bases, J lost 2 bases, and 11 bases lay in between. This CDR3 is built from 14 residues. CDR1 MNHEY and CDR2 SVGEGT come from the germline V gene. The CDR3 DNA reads TGTGCCAGCAGTTGGCAGGGTGTTCAAGAGACCCAGTACTTC. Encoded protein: CASSWQGVQETQYF.

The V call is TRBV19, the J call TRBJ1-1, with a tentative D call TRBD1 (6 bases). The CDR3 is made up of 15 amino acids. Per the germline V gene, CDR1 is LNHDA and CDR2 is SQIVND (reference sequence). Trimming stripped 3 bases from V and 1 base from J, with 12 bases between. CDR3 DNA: TGTGCCAGTAGTATCCCCCGGACAGCGAACACTGAAGCTTTCTTT. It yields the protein CASSIPRTANTEAFF.

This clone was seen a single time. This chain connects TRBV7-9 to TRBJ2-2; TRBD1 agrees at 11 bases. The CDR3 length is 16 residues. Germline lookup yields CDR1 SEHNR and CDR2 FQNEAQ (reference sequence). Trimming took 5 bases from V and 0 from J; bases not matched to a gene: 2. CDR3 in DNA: TGTGCCAGCAGCGCGGGACAGGGGGCGAACACCGGGGAGCTGTTTTTT. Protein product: CASSAGQGANTGELFF.

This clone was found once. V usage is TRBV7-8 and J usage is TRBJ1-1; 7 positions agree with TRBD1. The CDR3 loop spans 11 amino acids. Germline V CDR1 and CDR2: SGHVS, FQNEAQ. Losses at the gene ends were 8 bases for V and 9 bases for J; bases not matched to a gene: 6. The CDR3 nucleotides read TGTGCCAGCTCTCGACAGGGTCAAGCTTTCTTT. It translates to CASSRQGQAFF.

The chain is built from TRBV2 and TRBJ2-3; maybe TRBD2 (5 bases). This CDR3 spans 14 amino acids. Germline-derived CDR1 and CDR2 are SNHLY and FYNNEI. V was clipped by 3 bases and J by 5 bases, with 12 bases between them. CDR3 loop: CASSDRLAIDTQYF. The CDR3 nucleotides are TGTGCCAGCAGTGATCGCCTAGCCATAGATACGCAGTATTTT.

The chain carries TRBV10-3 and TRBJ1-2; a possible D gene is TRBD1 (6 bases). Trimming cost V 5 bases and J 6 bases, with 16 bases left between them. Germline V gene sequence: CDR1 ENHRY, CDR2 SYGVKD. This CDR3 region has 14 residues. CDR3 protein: CAISWGGEGNGYTF. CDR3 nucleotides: TGTGCCATCAGTTGGGGGGGCGAAGGAAATGGCTACACCTTC.

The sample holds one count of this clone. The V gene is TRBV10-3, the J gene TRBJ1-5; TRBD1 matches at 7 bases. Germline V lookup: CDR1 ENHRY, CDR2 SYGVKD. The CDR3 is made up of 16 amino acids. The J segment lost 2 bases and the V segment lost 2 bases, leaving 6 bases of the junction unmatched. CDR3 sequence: CAISEGGQLGNQPQHF. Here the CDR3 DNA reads TGTGCCATCAGTGAGGGGGGACAGTTAGGCAATCAGCCCCAGCATTTT.

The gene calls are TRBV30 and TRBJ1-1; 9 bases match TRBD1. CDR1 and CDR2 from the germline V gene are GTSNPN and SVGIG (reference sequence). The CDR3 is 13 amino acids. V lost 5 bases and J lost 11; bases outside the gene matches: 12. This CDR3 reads CAWARDRALGAFF. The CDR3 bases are TGTGCCTGGGCACGGGACAGGGCCCTCGGGGCTTTCTTT.

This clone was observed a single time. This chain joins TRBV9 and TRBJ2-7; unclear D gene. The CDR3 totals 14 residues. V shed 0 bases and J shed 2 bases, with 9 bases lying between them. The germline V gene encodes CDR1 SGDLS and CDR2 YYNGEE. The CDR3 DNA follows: TGTGCCAGCAGCGTAGCCCCGGGTCCCTACGAGCAGTACTTC. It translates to CASSVAPGPYEQYF.

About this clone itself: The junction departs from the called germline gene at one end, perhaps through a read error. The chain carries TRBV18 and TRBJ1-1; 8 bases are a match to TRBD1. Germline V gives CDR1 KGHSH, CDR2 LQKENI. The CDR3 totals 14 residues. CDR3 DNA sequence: TGTGCCAGCACACCCGGACAGGGTGTTTCTGAAGCTTTCTTT. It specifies CASTPGQGVSEAFF.

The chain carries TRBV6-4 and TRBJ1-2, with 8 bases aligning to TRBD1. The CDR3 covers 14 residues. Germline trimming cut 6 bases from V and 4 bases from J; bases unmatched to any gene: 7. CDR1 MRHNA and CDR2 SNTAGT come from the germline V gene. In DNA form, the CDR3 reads TGTGCCAGCAGCTTACAGGGGGGGACCTATGGCTACACCTTC. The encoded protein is CASSLQGGTYGYTF.

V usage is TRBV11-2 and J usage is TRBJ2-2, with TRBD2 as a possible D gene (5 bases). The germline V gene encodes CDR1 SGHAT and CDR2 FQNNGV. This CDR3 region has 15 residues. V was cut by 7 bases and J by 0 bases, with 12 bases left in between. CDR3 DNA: TGTGCCAGCACCAGAGGACTGGCGAACACCGGGGAGCTGTTTTTT. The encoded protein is CASTRGLANTGELFF. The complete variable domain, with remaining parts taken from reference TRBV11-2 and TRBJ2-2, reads EAGVAQSPRYKIIEKRQSVAFWCNPISGHATLYWYQQILGQGPKLLIQFQNNGVVDDSQLPKDRFSAERLKGVDSTLKIQPAKLEDSAVYLCASTRGLANTGELFFGEGSRLTVL.

This CDR3 reads CASGLESGQPQHF. The CDR3 nucleotides are TGTGCTAGTGGTTTGGAGAGTGGTCAGCCCCAGCATTTT. The rearrangement uses TRBV12-5 and TRBJ1-5, with D unclear. This CDR3 comprises 13 residues. The ends were cut back, 1 base at V and 6 bases at J, with 7 bases in the middle. Germline V gives CDR1 LGHNT, CDR2 FRNRAP.

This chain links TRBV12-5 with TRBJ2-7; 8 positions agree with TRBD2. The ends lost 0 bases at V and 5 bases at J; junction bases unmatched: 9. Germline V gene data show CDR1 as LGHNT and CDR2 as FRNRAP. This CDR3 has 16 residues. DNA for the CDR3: TGTGCTAGTGGTTTGGTTCCCGGGGGGGTATGGCACGAGCAGTACTTC. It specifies CASGLVPGGVWHEQYF.

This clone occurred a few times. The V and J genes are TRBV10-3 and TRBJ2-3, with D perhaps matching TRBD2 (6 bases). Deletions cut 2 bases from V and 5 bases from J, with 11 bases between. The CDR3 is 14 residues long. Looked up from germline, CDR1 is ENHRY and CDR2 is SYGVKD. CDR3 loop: CAISEGRGRDTQYF. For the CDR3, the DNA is TGTGCCATCAGTGAGGGGCGGGGCCGAGATACGCAGTATTTT.

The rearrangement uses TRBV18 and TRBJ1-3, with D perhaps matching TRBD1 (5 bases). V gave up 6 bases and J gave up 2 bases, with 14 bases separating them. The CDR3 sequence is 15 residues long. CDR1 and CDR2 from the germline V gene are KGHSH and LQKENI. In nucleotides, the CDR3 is TGTGCCAGCTCGCTCGACAGAGTGGCTGGAAACACCATATATTTT. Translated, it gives CASSLDRVAGNTIYF.